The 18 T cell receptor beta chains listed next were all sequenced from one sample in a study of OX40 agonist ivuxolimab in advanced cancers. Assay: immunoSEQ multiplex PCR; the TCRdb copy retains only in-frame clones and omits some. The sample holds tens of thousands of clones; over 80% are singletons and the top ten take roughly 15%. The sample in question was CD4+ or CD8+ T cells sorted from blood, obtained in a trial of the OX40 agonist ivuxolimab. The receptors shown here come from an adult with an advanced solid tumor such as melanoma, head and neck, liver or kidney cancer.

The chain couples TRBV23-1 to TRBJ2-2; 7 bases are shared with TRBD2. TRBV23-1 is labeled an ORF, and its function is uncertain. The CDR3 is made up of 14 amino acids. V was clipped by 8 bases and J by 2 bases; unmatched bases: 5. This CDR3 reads CASPRGENTGELFF. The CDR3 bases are TGCGCCAGCCCCCGGGGGGAAAACACCGGGGAGCTGTTTTTT.

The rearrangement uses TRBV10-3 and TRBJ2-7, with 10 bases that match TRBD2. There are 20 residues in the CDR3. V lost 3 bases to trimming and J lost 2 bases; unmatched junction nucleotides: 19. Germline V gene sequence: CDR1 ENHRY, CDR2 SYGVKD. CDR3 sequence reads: CAISDTLILAGRSATYEQYF. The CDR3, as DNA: TGTGCCATCAGTGATACCCTTATACTAGCGGGACGATCTGCGACCTACGAGCAGTACTTC.

CDR3 DNA: TGTGCCAGCAGCACAGGGGGAGGCTCCTACAATGAGCAGTTCTTC. It yields the protein CASSTGGGSYNEQFF. The chain is built from TRBV5-5 and TRBJ2-1, with 8 bases identical to TRBD1. From germline, CDR1 is SGHKS and CDR2 YYEKEE (reference sequence). The CDR3 spans 15 residues. The trim removed 4 bases at V and 0 bases at J, leaving 3 bases unmatched.

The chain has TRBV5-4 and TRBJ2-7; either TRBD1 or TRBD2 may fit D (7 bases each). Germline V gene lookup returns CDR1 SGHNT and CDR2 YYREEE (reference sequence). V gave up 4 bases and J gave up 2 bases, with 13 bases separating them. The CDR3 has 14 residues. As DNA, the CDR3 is TGTGCCAGCAGCGGGACAGCGGGACCCTACGAGCAGTACTTC. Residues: CASSGTAGPYEQYF. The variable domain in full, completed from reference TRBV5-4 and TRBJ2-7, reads ETGVTQSPTHLIKTRGQQVTLRCSSQSGHNTVSWYQQALGQGPQFIFQYYREEENGRGNFPPRFSGLQFPNYSSELNVNALELDDSALYLCASSGTAGPYEQYFGPGTRLTVT.

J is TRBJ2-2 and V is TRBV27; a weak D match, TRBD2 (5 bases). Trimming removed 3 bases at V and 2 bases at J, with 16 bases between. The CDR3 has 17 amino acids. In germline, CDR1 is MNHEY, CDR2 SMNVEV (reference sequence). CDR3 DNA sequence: TGTGCCAGCAGTTTCTGGGTGTCAGGAGGAAACACCGGGGAGCTGTTTTTT. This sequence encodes CASSFWVSGGNTGELFF.

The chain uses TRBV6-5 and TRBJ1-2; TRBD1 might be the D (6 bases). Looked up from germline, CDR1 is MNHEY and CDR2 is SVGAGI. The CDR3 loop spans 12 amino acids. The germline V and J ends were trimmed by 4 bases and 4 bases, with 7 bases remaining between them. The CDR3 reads CASSSDSYGYTF. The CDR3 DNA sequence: TGTGCCAGCAGTTCGGACAGCTATGGCTACACCTTC.

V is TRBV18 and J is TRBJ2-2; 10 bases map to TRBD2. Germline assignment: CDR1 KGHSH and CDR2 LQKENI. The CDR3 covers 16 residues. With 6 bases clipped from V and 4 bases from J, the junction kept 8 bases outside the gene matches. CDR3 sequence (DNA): TGTGCCAGCTCTACAGCGGGAGGGCCAGGCACCGGGGAGCTGTTTTTT. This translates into CASSTAGGPGTGELFF.

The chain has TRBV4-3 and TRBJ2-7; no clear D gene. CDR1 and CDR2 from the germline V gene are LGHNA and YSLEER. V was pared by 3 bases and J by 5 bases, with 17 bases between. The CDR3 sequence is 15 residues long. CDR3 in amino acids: CASSHSRTRGDEQYF. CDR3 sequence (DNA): TGCGCCAGCAGCCATTCTCGGACGCGCGGCGACGAGCAGTACTTC.

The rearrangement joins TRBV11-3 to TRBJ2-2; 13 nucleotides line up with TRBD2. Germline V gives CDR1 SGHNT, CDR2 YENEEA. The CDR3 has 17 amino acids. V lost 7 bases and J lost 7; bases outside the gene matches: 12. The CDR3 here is CASIQEGTSGKDGELFF. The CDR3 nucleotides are TGTGCCAGCATCCAGGAAGGGACTAGCGGGAAAGACGGGGAGCTGTTTTTT.

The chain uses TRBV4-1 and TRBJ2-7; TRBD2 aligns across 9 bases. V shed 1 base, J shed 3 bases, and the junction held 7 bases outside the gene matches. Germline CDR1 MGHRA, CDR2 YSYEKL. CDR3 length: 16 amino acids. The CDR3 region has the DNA TGCGCCAGCAGCCAAGTGATAGCGGGAGTCGACTACGAGCAGTACTTC. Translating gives CASSQVIAGVDYEQYF.

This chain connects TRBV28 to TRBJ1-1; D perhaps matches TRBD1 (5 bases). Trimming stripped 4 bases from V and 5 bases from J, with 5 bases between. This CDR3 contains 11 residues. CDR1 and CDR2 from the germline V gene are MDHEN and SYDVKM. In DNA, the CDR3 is TGTGCCAGCAGTTGGGGGACTGAAGCTTTCTTT. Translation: CASSWGTEAFF.

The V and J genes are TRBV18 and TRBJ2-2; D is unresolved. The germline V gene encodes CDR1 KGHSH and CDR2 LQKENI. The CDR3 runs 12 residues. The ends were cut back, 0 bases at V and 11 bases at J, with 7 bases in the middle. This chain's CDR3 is CASSPPRAELFF. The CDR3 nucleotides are TGTGCCAGCTCACCACCGAGAGCTGAGCTGTTTTTT.

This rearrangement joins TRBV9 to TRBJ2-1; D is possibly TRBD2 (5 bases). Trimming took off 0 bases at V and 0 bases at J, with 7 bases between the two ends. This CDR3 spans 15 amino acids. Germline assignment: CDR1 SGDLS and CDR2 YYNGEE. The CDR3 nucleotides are TGTGCCAGCAGCGTAGTGGCGGGCTCCTACAATGAGCAGTTCTTC. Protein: CASSVVAGSYNEQFF.

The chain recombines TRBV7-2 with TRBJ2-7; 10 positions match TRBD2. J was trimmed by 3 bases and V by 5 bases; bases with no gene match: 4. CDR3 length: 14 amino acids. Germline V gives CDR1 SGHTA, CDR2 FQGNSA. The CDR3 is CASSVGLADYEQYF. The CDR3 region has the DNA TGTGCCAGCAGCGTAGGACTAGCGGACTACGAGCAGTACTTC.

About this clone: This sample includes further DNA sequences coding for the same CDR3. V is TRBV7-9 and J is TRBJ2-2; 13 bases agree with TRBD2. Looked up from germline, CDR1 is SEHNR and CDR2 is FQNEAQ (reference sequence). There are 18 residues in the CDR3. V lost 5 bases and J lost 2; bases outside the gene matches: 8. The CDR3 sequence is CASSPRTSGSRNTGELFF. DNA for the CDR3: TGTGCCAGCAGCCCCCGGACTAGCGGGAGTCGCAACACCGGGGAGCTGTTTTTT.

The CDR3 nucleotides are TGTGCCAGCAGTTACTCGCTTTTGTACGAGCAGTACTTC. Protein product: CASSYSLLYEQYF. The chain links TRBV6-5 to TRBJ2-7, with no clear D. V was cut by 0 bases and J by 4 bases, with 7 bases left in between. The CDR3 runs to 13 residues. Germline-derived CDR1 and CDR2 are MNHEY and SVGAGI.

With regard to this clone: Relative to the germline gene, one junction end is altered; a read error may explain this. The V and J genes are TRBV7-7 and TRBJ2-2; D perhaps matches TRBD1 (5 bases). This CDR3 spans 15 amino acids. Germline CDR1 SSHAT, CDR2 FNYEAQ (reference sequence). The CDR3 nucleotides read TGTGCTAGCAGCTTAGAGAACACTGACAGCGGGGAGCTGTTTTTT. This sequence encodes CASSLENTDSGELFF.

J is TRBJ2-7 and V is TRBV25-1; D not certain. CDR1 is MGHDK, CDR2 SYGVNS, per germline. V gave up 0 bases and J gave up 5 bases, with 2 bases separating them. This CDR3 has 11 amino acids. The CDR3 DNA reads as TGTGCCAGCAGTGAATATAACGAGCAGTACTTC. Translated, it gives CASSEYNEQYF.